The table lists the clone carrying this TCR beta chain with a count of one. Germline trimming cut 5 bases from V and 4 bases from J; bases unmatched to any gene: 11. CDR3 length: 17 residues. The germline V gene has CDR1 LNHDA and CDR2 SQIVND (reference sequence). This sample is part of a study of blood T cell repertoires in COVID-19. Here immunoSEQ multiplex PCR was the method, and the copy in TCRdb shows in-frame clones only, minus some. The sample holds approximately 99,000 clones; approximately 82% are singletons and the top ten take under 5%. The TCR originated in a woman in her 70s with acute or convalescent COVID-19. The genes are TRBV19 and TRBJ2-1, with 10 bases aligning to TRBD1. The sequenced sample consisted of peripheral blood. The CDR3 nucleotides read TGTGCCAGTAGTCCTCCGGGACAGGGGTCATCTTACAATGAGCAGTTCTTC. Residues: CASSPPGQGSSYNEQFF.